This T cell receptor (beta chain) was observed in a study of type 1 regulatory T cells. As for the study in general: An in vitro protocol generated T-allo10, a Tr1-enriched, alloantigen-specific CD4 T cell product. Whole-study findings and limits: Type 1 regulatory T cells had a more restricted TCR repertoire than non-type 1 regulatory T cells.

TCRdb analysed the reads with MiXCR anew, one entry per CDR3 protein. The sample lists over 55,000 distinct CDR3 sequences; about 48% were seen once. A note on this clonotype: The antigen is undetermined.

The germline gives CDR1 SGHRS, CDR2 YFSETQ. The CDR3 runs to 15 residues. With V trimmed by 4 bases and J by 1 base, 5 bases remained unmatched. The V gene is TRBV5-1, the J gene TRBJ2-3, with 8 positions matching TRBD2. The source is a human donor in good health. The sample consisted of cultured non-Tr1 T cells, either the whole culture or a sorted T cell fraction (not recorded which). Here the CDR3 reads CASSREGGGTDTQYF. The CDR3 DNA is TGCGCCAGCAGCCGGGAGGGGGGTGGCACAGATACGCAGTATTTT.